A selection of T cell receptor beta chains follows, all from one sample in a study of T cell responses to AZD1222 COVID-19 vaccine. The assay was immunoSEQ multiplex PCR, and TCRdb's table has in-frame clones only and misses some. In the table there are 99,000 or so clones, around 90% of which are singletons. Source: peripheral blood, taken on day 0 of AZD1222 vaccination. All receptors come from an adult in good health. The CDR3 runs from the conserved cysteine through the conserved F or W. A D gene is named only where the DNA matches it firmly. Rows may omit the clone size; those that give it use once, few, many or a size class.

>-|TRBV27|TRBD1|TRBJ1-3|15
CASIPSGTGKHTIYF
TGTGCCAGCATCCCTTCCGGGACAGGAAAACACACCATATATTTT
>once|TRBV14|-|TRBJ2-7|14
CASSQGWGSYEQYF
TGTGCCAGCAGCCAAGGATGGGGGTCCTACGAGCAGTACTTC
>-|TRBV6-2/TRBV6-3|TRBD1|TRBJ2-2|17
CASSYGPGQGDTGELFF
TGTGCCAGCAGTTACGGGCCGGGACAGGGTGACACCGGGGAGCTGTTTTTT
>-|TRBV6-5|TRBD1|TRBJ1-2|14
CASRRDRGEVGYTF
TGTGCCAGCAGACGGGACAGGGGAGAGGTTGGCTACACCTTC
>-|TRBV19|TRBD2|TRBJ2-1|16
CARINPHGRAVYEQFF
TGTGCCAGAATTAACCCCCACGGGAGGGCCGTCTATGAGCAGTTCTTC
>few|TRBV6-2/TRBV6-3|-|TRBJ1-6|16
CASSNTRGILNSPLHF
TGTGCCAGCAGCAACACCCGGGGAATTCTTAATTCACCCCTCCACTTT
>-|TRBV29-1|TRBD2|TRBJ2-1|18
CSVEHPSGSGGVEVEQFF
TGCAGCGTTGAACACCCATCGGGAAGCGGGGGGGTAGAGGTTGAGCAGTTCTTC
>-|TRBV19|-|TRBJ1-2|14
CASSVGTGNYGYTF
TGTGCCAGTAGTGTGGGTACAGGGAACTATGGCTACACCTTC
>-|TRBV6-1|-|TRBJ1-4|17
CASSEFVSRRTNEKLFF
TGTGCCAGCAGTGAGTTCGTTTCTCGGAGAACTAATGAAAAACTGTTTTTT
>-|TRBV14|-|TRBJ1-6|15
CASNLGGGTNSPLHF
TGTGCCAGCAACCTCGGAGGGGGAACAAATTCACCCCTCCACTTT
>-|TRBV7-9|-|TRBJ2-2|15
CASTQRGANTGELFF
TGTGCCAGCACCCAAAGGGGAGCGAACACCGGGGAGCTGTTTTTT
>-|TRBV15|-|TRBJ2-1|17
CATSREGYPSSYNEQFF
TGTGCCACCAGCAGAGAGGGGTATCCGAGCTCCTACAATGAGCAGTTCTTC
>-|TRBV28|-|TRBJ2-5|12
CASRTYQETQYF
TGTGCCAGTCGGACTTACCAAGAGACCCAGTACTTC
>-|TRBV2|-|TRBJ2-7|14
CASSSSGYSYEQYF
TGTGCCAGCAGCTCCAGCGGGTACTCCTACGAGCAGTACTTC
>-|TRBV27|-|TRBJ1-5|14
CASSSLGGNQPQHF
TGTGCCAGCAGTTCGTTGGGGGGGAATCAGCCCCAGCATTTT
>-|TRBV5-1|-|TRBJ2-3|16
CASSVLQGYSTDTQYF
TGCGCCAGCAGCGTCTTACAGGGTTATAGCACAGATACGCAGTATTTT
>few|TRBV9|-|TRBJ2-3|17
CASSVGIQGTLADTQYF
TGTGCCAGCAGCGTAGGCATACAGGGTACCCTTGCAGATACGCAGTATTTT
>-|TRBV7-2|-|TRBJ2-5|13
CASSLVNQETQYF
TGTGCCAGCAGCTTAGTAAACCAAGAGACCCAGTACTTC
>-|TRBV29-1|-|TRBJ1-1|14
CSVLQGRVNTEAFF
TGCAGCGTCCTTCAGGGGAGAGTGAACACTGAAGCTTTCTTT
>-|TRBV27|-|TRBJ2-3|12
CASSFSTDTQYF
TGTGCCAGCAGTTTCAGCACAGATACGCAGTATTTT
>-|TRBV27|TRBD1|TRBJ1-4|15
CASGNRGLTNEKLFF
TGTGCCAGCGGTAACAGGGGGCTGACTAATGAAAAACTGTTTTTT
>-|TRBV11-2|-|TRBJ2-2|15
CASSLRSANTGELFF
TGTGCCAGCAGTCTGAGATCAGCGAACACCGGGGAGCTGTTTTTT
>-|TRBV28|-|TRBJ2-7|16
CASSANRFPISYEQYF
TGTGCCAGCAGTGCCAACCGATTCCCCATCTCCTACGAGCAGTACTTC
>-|TRBV24-1|TRBD1|TRBJ2-7|16
CATSEGQGAITYEQYF
TGTGCCACCAGTGAGGGGCAGGGGGCCATTACCTACGAGCAGTACTTC
>-|TRBV18|-|TRBJ1-2|15
CASSPLGEVVYGYTF
TGTGCCAGCTCACCATTAGGGGAGGTGGTCTATGGCTACACCTTC
>-|TRBV6-6|TRBD1|TRBJ2-3|17
CASSRQGIASSTDTQYF
TGTGCCAGCAGTCGACAGGGGATTGCGTCTAGCACAGATACGCAGTATTTT
>-|TRBV6-5|TRBD1|TRBJ1-2|15
CASSFRTGTREGYTF
TGTGCCAGCAGTTTTCGGACAGGGACGAGGGAGGGCTACACCTTC
>-|TRBV25-1|-|TRBJ2-1|14
CASSGTGGRNEQFF
TGTGCCAGCAGTGGAACCGGTGGGCGCAATGAGCAGTTCTTC
>few|TRBV28|TRBD1|TRBJ2-7|13
CASSVTGGYLQYF
TGTGCCAGCAGTGTGACAGGGGGCTATCTCCAGTACTTC
>-|TRBV28|TRBD2|TRBJ2-1|13
CASSFAGGGEQFF
TGTGCCAGCAGTTTTGCGGGAGGAGGGGAGCAGTTCTTC
>-|TRBV19|TRBD1|TRBJ2-7|15
CASSTGGTGQFEQYF
TGTGCCAGTAGTACCGGAGGGACAGGGCAGTTCGAGCAGTACTTC
>-|TRBV2|TRBD1|TRBJ1-2|12
CASNSDRDGYTF
TGTGCCAGCAATTCCGACAGGGATGGCTACACCTTC
>once|TRBV7-2|-|TRBJ2-3|17
CASSPRQLFLHTDTQYF
TGTGCCAGCAGCCCACGACAGTTATTCCTACACACAGATACGCAGTATTTT
>few|TRBV7-8|-|TRBJ1-4|15
CASSLAGRINEKLFF
TGTGCCAGCAGCTTAGCGGGCCGGATTAATGAAAAACTGTTTTTT
>-|TRBV2|TRBD2|TRBJ2-5|19
CASSEEGLAGGFFRETQYF
TGTGCCAGCAGTGAAGAGGGGCTAGCGGGAGGCTTCTTCCGGGAGACCCAGTACTTC
>-|TRBV28|TRBD2|TRBJ2-1|15
CASSFRLAGGNEQFF
TGTGCCAGCAGTTTTCGACTAGCGGGGGGCAATGAGCAGTTCTTC
>-|TRBV11-2|-|TRBJ2-2|16
CASSLVGGRNTGELFF
TGTGCCAGCAGCTTAGTAGGGGGGAGGAACACCGGGGAGCTGTTTTTT
>-|TRBV14|-|TRBJ1-1|12
CASSPWSAEAFF
TGTGCCAGCAGCCCCTGGTCAGCTGAAGCTTTCTTT
>-|TRBV5-4|-|TRBJ2-7|13
CASSPQRNYEQYF
TGTGCCAGCAGCCCTCAGCGAAACTACGAGCAGTACTTC
>-|TRBV7-6|-|TRBJ1-2|14
CASSLGGSNYGYTF
TGTGCCAGCAGCTTAGGCGGATCTAACTATGGCTACACCTTC
>-|TRBV19|TRBD1|TRBJ1-2|15
CASSIPGQPNYGYTF
TGTGCCAGTAGTATCCCGGGACAGCCTAACTATGGCTACACCTTC
>-|TRBV18|-|TRBJ1-4|15
CASSATRGPNEKLFF
TGTGCCAGCTCAGCAACCCGGGGCCCTAATGAAAAACTGTTTTTT
>-|TRBV19|-|TRBJ2-5|11
CASSTKETQYF
TGTGCCAGTAGTACAAAAGAGACCCAGTACTTC
>few|TRBV2|-|TRBJ2-3|15
CASSERTSGGDTQYF
TGTGCCAGCAGTGAAAGAACCAGCGGCGGGGATACGCAGTATTTT
>-|TRBV7-9|-|TRBJ2-7|16
CASSSNVYSSSYEQYF
TGTGCCAGCAGCTCAAACGTCTATTCGAGCTCCTACGAGCAGTACTTC
>-|TRBV3-1/TRBV3-2|TRBD2|TRBJ2-2|15
CASSRLAGRTGELFF
TGTGCCAGCAGCCGACTAGCGGGAAGGACCGGGGAGCTGTTTTTT
>-|TRBV5-1|TRBD1|TRBJ2-1|16
CASSLAAGGQDNEQFF
TGCGCCAGCAGCTTAGCGGCAGGGGGTCAGGACAATGAGCAGTTCTTC
>-|TRBV21-1|-|TRBJ2-7|11
CANLRDCEQYF
TGTGCCAACTTGAGGGATTGTGAGCAGTACTTC
>-|TRBV19|-|TRBJ1-1|13
CASSISVYTEAFF
TGTGCCAGTAGTATTTCGGTGTACACTGAAGCTTTCTTT
>-|TRBV2|TRBD2|TRBJ2-1|13
CASSSGREGEQFF
TGTGCCAGCTCCAGCGGGAGGGAGGGAGAGCAGTTCTTC
>-|TRBV5-1|TRBD2|TRBJ2-1|15
CASSLNLAGRNEQFF
TGCGCCAGCAGCTTGAACCTAGCGGGCCGCAATGAGCAGTTCTTC